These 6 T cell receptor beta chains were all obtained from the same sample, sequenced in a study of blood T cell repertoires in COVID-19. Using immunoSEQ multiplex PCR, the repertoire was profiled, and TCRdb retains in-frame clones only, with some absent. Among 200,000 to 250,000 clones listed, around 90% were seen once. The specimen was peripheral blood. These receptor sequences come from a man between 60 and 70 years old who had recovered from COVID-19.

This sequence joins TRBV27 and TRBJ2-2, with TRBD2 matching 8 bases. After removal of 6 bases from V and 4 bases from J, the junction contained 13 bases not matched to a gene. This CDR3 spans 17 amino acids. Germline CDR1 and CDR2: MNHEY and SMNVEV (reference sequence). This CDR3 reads CASRGVAGLGGTGELFF. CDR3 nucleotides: TGTGCCAGCAGAGGAGTAGCGGGACTAGGTGGCACCGGGGAGCTGTTTTTT.

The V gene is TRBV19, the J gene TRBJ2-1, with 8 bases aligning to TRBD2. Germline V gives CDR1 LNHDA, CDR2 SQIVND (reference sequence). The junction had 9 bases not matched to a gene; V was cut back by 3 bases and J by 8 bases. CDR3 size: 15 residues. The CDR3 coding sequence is TGTGCCAGTAGTATTACTAGCGGACCGGGCGATGAGCAGTTCTTC. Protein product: CASSITSGPGDEQFF.

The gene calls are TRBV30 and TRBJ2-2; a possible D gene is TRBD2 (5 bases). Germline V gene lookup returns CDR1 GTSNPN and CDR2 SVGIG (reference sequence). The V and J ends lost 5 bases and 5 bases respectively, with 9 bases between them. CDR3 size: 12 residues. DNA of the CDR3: TGTGCCTGGGGCGAGGGAACCGGGGAGCTGTTTTTT. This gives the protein CAWGEGTGELFF. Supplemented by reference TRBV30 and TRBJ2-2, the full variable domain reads SQTIHQWPATLVQPVGSPLSLECTVEGTSNPNLYWYRQAAGRGLQLLFYSVGIGQISSEVPQNLSASRPQDRQFILSSKKLLLSDSGFYLCAWGEGTGELFFGEGSRLTVL.

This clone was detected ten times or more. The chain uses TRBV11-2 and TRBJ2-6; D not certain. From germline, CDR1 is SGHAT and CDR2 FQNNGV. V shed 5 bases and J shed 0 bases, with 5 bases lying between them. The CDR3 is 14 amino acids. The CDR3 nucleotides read TGTGCCAGCAGCCGAGACTCTGGGGCCAACGTCCTGACTTTC. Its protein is CASSRDSGANVLTF.

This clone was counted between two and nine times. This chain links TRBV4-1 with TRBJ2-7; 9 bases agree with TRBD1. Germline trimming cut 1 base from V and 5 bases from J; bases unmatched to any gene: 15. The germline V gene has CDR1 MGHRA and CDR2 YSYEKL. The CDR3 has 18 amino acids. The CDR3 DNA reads TGCGCCAGCAGCCAAGGCCTCCTACGGAGGACAGGGGTTCACGAGCAGTACTTC. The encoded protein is CASSQGLLRRTGVHEQYF.

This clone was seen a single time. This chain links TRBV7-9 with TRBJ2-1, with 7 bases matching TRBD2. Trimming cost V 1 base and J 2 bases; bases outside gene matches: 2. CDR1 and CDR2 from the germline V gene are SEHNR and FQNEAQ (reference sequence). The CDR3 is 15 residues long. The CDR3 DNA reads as TGTGCCAGCAGCTTAGGGGCGGGAGCCTACAATGAGCAGTTCTTC. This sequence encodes CASSLGAGAYNEQFF.